Shown below are 15 T cell receptor beta chains from a single sample sequenced in a study of T cells in Graves' hyperthyroidism and ophthalmopathy. Template material for amplifying TCR beta CDR3 regions consisted of RNA transcripts. TCR CDR3 underwent first-round RT-PCR with the HTBI primer set. TCRdb processed the multiplex PCR reads anew with MiXCR; each CDR3 protein has one entry. Of fewer than 750,000 distinct CDR3 sequences in the sample, more than 14% are singletons; the top ten hold approximately 13%. Material: blood. The receptors come from a woman aged 50 to 60 with Graves' ophthalmopathy.

V is TRBV6-6 and J is TRBJ2-1; no clear D gene. The CDR3 is made up of 14 amino acids. Trimming took 0 bases from V and 4 from J, leaving 7 bases between them. CDR1 is MNHNY and CDR2 is SVGAGI in the germline V gene (reference sequence). Written as DNA, the CDR3 is TGTGCCAGCAGTTACTCGATCGGGTACAATGAGCAGTTCTTC. Its protein product is CASSYSIGYNEQFF.

This sequence joins TRBV19 and TRBJ2-3; 9 nucleotides agree with TRBD2. The CDR3 is 17 residues long. Losses at the gene ends were 3 bases for V and 0 bases for J; bases not matched to a gene: 7. The V gene's germline CDR1 is LNHDA and CDR2 SQIVND (reference sequence). The CDR3 sequence is CASSIWRLAASTDTQYF. CDR3 nucleotide sequence: TGTGCCAGTAGTATTTGGCGACTAGCGGCTAGCACAGATACGCAGTATTTT. The whole variable domain, filled in from reference TRBV19 and TRBJ2-3, reads DGGITQSPKYLFRKEGQNVTLSCEQNLNHDAMYWYRQDPGQGLRLIYYSQIVNDFQKGDIAEGYSVSREKKESFPLTVTSAQKNPTAFYLCASSIWRLAASTDTQYFGPGTRLTVL.

This clonotype showed up just a few times. The chain is built from TRBV7-9 and TRBJ2-6; no firm D call. CDR3 length equals 16 residues. V was pared by 5 bases and J by 0 bases, with 11 bases between. The V gene's germline CDR1 is SEHNR and CDR2 FQNEAQ (reference sequence). CDR3 region: CASSPRAVSGANVLTF. The CDR3 DNA is TGTGCCAGCAGCCCCCGCGCTGTCTCTGGGGCCAACGTCCTGACTTTC.

The rearrangement joins TRBV2 to TRBJ2-1; TRBD1 aligns across 10 bases. The CDR3 contains 17 residues. With 6 bases clipped from V and 2 bases from J, the junction kept 10 bases outside the gene matches. CDR1 SNHLY and CDR2 FYNNEI come from the germline V gene. CDR3 sequence: CASSADWTGGAYNEQFF. DNA for the CDR3: TGTGCCAGCAGCGCCGACTGGACAGGGGGTGCCTACAATGAGCAGTTCTTC.

This sequence joins TRBV5-6 and TRBJ2-1; D gene ambiguous. V shed 4 bases and J shed 8 bases, with 19 bases lying between them. CDR1 and CDR2 (germline): SGHDT, YYEEEE. This CDR3 has 15 amino acids. This chain's CDR3 is CASSQRPRRVHEQFF. CDR3 sequence (DNA): TGTGCCAGCAGCCAAAGACCGCGCCGGGTCCATGAGCAGTTCTTC.

The chain is built from TRBV7-2 and TRBJ1-2, with TRBD1 matching 11 bases. From germline, CDR1 is SGHTA and CDR2 FQGNSA. CDR3 length: 22 residues. The V and J ends lost 5 bases and 6 bases, in that order; junction bases with no gene match: 29. CDR3 sequence (DNA): TGTGCCAGCAGCCCCAGGACAGGGGGCGCGTTCGGCAATCAGCCCCAGCCCCATGGCTACACCTTC. It is translated as CASSPRTGGAFGNQPQPHGYTF.

This clonotype was counted many times. The chain recombines TRBV12-3 or TRBV12-4 with TRBJ2-7; 11 nucleotides align to TRBD2. J was trimmed by 0 bases and V by 3 bases; bases with no gene match: 7. The CDR3 has 17 amino acids. CDR3 in DNA: TGTGCCAGCAGTTTTAGCGGGAGGGCCAGGAGCTCCTACGAGCAGTACTTC. Its protein product is CASSFSGRARSSYEQYF.

This clonotype was found many times. This chain connects TRBV11-2 to TRBJ2-5, with D possibly matching TRBD2 (5 bases). This CDR3 comprises 16 residues. V was shortened by 5 bases and J by 5 bases, with 21 bases between the two germline ends. Germline CDR1 SGHAT, CDR2 FQNNGV. The CDR3 spells CASSRIKLGLGETQYF. The CDR3 nucleotides are TGTGCCAGCAGCCGGATTAAACTAGGCCTGGGGGAGACCCAGTACTTC.

This rearrangement joins TRBV24-1 to TRBJ2-2, with TRBD2 identical over 7 bases. This CDR3 has 19 residues. Germline-derived CDR1 and CDR2 are KGHDR and SFDVKD. The V gene end was trimmed by 3 bases and the J gene end by 7 bases; junction bases not matched to a gene: 19. Here the CDR3 reads CATSDGTGTITPFIGELFF. The CDR3 region has the DNA TGTGCCACCAGTGATGGAACCGGGACTATAACCCCATTCATCGGGGAGCTGTTTTTT.

The V and J genes are TRBV5-1 and TRBJ2-3; 9 bases are a match to TRBD2. V lost 4 bases, J lost 4 bases, and 7 bases stayed unmatched. Germline V gene lookup returns CDR1 SGHRS and CDR2 YFSETQ. This CDR3 has 15 residues. CDR3 coding DNA: TGCGCCAGCAGCCACCTAGCGGGACCCGCAGATACGCAGTATTTT. Protein sequence: CASSHLAGPADTQYF.

There are many counts of this clonotype. V usage is TRBV6-2 or TRBV6-3 and J usage is TRBJ2-1, with 7 bases that match TRBD2. The CDR3 is 17 amino acids. Trimming cost V 2 bases and J 8 bases; bases outside gene matches: 15. Germline CDR1 MNHEY, CDR2 SVGEGT. As DNA, the CDR3 is TGTGCCAGCAGTTACCATGGTCGGCGGGAGAGGTTAGATGAGCAGTTCTTC. It translates to CASSYHGRRERLDEQFF.

This chain links TRBV19 with TRBJ2-3; TRBD1 matches at 10 bases. CDR1 and CDR2 from the germline V gene are LNHDA and SQIVND (reference sequence). Unmatched junction bases numbered 6, after V lost 9 bases and J lost 3 bases. The CDR3 runs to 14 residues. For the CDR3, the DNA is TGTGCCAGCCGATGGACAGGGGGGACAGATACGCAGTATTTT. It yields the protein CASRWTGGTDTQYF.

This clonotype was found many times. The rearrangement links TRBV7-3 to TRBJ2-2; D is undetermined. This CDR3 is 14 amino acids long. V shed 5 bases and J shed 6 bases, with 13 bases lying between them. Germline lookup yields CDR1 SGHTA and CDR2 FQGTGA. The CDR3 protein is CASSRTDGSGELFF. The CDR3 DNA reads as TGTGCCAGCAGCCGCACTGACGGATCCGGGGAGCTGTTTTTT.

This clonotype was detected many times. This chain connects TRBV24-1 to TRBJ1-1; TRBD1 aligns across 7 bases. The trim removed 4 bases at V and 9 bases at J, leaving 4 bases unmatched. The CDR3 spans 12 residues. Per the germline V gene, CDR1 is KGHDR and CDR2 is SFDVKD. The CDR3 here is CATSDLTGKAFF. In nucleotides, the CDR3 is TGTGCCACCAGTGACTTGACAGGGAAAGCTTTCTTT.

This clonotype has ten or more counts. The chain combines TRBV2 with TRBJ1-4; D is unclear. The germline V and J ends were trimmed by 2 bases and 1 base, with 11 bases remaining between them. The CDR3 spans 16 residues. Germline V lookup: CDR1 SNHLY, CDR2 FYNNEI. The CDR3 nucleotides are TGTGCCAGCAGTGAATTGCCCGGCGAAACTAATGAAAAACTGTTTTTT. Its translation: CASSELPGETNEKLFF.